Described below is a single T cell receptor beta chain sequence and its context. This clonotype was seen at least ten times. This receptor's antigen is unknown. No much larger clone is present one base from it, and per-base qualities are unavailable. The data originate from a study of spatial heterogeneity in lung cancer (dated by TCRdb to 2018 to 2020). About the study as a whole: More beta-chain than alpha-chain transcripts were consistently detected, likely reflecting higher beta-chain transcript abundance. In non-small cell lung cancer, the study quantitatively compared TCR alpha and beta repertoires across several tumor regions, matched nontumor lung, and blood. At surgery, both alpha and beta chains were TCR-sequenced in roughly 200 tumor regions, approximately 64 matched nontumor lung samples and around 50 PBMC samples. In the raw uncorrected reads, each unique combination of TCR and UMI appeared more than ten times on average. Nonsynonymous mutation counts, determined by whole-exome sequencing of tumor tissue, were related to TCR repertoire features. Broad study findings and their caveats: Additional single-cell paired TCR alpha and beta sequencing was considered necessary to confirm, at a functional level, the hypothesis that regional TCRs recognize regional mutations. Ubiquitous expanded tumor TCRs were detected in blood more often at tumor resection than at routine follow-up.

Compared with germline, V lacks 6 bases and J lacks 5 bases; bases without a gene match: 9. CDR1 and CDR2 (MDHEN, SYDVKM) derive from the germline V gene. The CDR3 sequence holds 15 residues, the cysteine and phenylalanine included. The retained sequence is limited to the CDR3, 45 bases, with the frame set at the first base. In the paper's terms, the time point label means: sample taken at primary tumor resection. For TCR sequencing, whole RNA was extracted from tumor and nontumor lung tissue, or from cryopreserved PBMC samples, and no cell sorting was done. Samples were obtained from approximately 72 patients with early-stage, untreated non-small cell lung cancer from the lung TRACERx cohort. Only patients for whom sufficient RNA was available from at least two tumor regions were selected for TCR sequencing. The method behind the library was 5' RACE. TCRdb names NextSeq 500 as the instrument used. The TCR library protocol attached a unique molecular identifier to each TCR cDNA molecule to allow correction of PCR and sequencing errors. For the original study's pipeline: TCR identification, UMI-based error correction and CDR3 extraction were all carried out with Decombinator tools. Expanded TCRs were defined as those above a frequency of 2 per 1,000, corresponding to the top 1% of the tumor frequency distribution. Each repertoire was subsampled 100 times to 5,000 TCRs, after which Renyi diversity was computed with the R vegan package. CDR3 similarity networks were built from amino acid triplet string-kernel similarity, with CDR3s being connected when pairwise similarity was above 0.82. TCRdb reran the public reads through fastp at Q25 and MiXCR, keeping productive beta chains. Identical CDR3 protein sequences are pooled into one entry, listed with their most common genes and DNA. These V and J calls rely on TCRdb rather than the paper's analysis. The sample data list some 17,000 distinct CDR3 sequences, and 20% to 25% of these were observed just once. Around 19% of the sample rests with the top ten.

This specimen was PBMCs, taken at surgery. This receptor was identified in a female donor with early-stage non-small cell lung cancer. Recombination joined TRBV28 with TRBJ2-5; 10 central bases correspond to TRBD2. The base sequence is TGTGCCAGCAGGGACCTAGCGGGAGCGAGGGAGACCCAGTACTTC. This encodes CASRDLAGARETQYF.